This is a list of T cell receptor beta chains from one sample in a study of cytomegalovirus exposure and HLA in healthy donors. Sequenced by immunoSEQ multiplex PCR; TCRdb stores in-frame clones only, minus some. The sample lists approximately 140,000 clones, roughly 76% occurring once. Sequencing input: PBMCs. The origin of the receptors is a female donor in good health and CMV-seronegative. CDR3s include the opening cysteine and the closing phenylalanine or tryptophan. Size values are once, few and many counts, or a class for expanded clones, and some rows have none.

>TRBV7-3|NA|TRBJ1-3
CASSLLRGQIYF
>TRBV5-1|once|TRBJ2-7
CASSWDRASYEQYF
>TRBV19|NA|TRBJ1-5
CASSITDRGDQPQHF
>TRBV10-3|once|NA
CAIRTSGGFYEQYF
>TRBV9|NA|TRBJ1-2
CASSGRDRDYGYTF
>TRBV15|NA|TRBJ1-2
CATSRDFDRANYGYTF
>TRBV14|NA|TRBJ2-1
CASSQPGQGDEQFF
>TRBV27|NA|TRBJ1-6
CASSLSRAGDSPLHF
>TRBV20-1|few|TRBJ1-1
CSVEGLTEAFF
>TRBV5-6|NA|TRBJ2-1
CASSPLFGNEQFF
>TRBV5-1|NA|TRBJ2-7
CASSQGGSEQYF
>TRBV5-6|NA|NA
CASGGGEDRYEQYF
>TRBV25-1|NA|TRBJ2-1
CASRDPRDRDYNEQFF
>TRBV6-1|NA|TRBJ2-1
CASRPGGYNEQFF
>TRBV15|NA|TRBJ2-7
CATSTQGRTVLGQYF
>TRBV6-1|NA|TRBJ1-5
CASSVQGDQPQHF
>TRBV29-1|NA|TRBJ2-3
CSVPLTGGPDTQYF
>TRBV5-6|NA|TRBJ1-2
CASSLAGHPGTNYGYTF
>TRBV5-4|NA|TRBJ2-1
CASSSSGTSNEQFF
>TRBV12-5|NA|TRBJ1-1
CASGLVSSEAFF
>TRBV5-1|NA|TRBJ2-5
CASSLGPEQETQYF
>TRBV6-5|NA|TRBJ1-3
CASSYSQGNGNTIYF
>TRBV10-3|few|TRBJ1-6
CAISERGNYNSPLHF
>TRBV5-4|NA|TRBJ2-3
CASSPGASHSTDTQYF
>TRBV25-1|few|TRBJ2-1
CASSEDTSPEEQFF
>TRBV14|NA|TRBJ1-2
CASSRREQGPYGYTF
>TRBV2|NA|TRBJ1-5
CASSEWANGQPQHF
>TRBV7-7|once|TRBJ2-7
CASSLGLGGGPYEQYF
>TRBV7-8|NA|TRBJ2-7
CANSLGQSIYEQYF
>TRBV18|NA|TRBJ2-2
CASSPASGGKDGELFF
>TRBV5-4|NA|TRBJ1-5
CASSFKGGNQPQHF
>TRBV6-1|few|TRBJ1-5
CASSLSGGGQPQHF
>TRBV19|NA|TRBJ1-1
CAGSTTATVNTEAFF
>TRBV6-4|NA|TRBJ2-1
CASSVGTSENIYNEQFF
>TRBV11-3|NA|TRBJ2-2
CASTGGGNTGELFF